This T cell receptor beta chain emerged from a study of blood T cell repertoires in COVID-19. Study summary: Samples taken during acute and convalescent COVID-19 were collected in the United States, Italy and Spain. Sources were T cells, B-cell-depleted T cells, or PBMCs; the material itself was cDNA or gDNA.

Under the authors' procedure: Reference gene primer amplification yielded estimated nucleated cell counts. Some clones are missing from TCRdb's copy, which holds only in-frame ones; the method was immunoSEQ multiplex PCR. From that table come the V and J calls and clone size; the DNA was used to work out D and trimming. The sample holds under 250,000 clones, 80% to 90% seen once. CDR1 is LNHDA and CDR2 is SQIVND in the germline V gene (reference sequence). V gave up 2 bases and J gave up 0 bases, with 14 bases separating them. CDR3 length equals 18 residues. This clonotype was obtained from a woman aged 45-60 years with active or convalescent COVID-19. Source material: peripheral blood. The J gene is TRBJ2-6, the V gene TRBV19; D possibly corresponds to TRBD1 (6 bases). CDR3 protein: CASSISRGWPSGANVLTF. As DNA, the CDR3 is TGTGCCAGTAGTATATCGAGGGGGTGGCCCTCTGGGGCCAACGTCCTGACTTTC.